The subject of this entry is one T cell receptor beta chain. Its antigen is not known. This specimen belongs to a study of T cell responses to AZD1222 COVID-19 vaccine. Study-wide results and limits: Repertoire collection took place solely once the T cell response had peaked. With two AZD1222 doses given, Spike-specific TCR breadth and depth both rose. CD4 TCRs linked to vaccination spanned spike, dominating at 160-218 and 743-854.

Sequencing was performed with immunoSEQ multiplex PCR; in TCRdb, only in-frame clones are kept and a portion is missing. This sample has approximately 180,000 clones; 90% occur once, and the top ten carry around 2.9%. The V end was cut by 3 bases, the J end by 8 bases, with 16 bases between. The CDR3 totals 13 residues. CDR1 SQVTM and CDR2 ANQGSEA come from the germline V gene. Specimen: peripheral blood, collected on day 0 of AZD1222 vaccination. This clonotype was obtained from an adult in good health. V gene TRBV29-1 combines with J gene TRBJ1-1; D is ambiguous. In nucleotides, the CDR3 is TGCAGCGTTGAGGTGACGGATGAAGTAGAAGCTTTCTTT. Encoded protein: CSVEVTDEVEAFF.